These T cell receptor beta chains were read from a single sample in a study of CD8+CD57+ T cells in acquired aplastic anemia. MiXCR, run by TCRdb on the reads, gives a single entry per CDR3 protein. The sample includes about 190,000 distinct CDR3 sequences, about half of them seen just once. Sample: sorted CD4+, CD8+, or CD8+CD57+ T cells (not recorded which) from PBMCs. All receptors come from a human donor in good health, serving as a control. The CDR3 runs from the conserved cysteine through the conserved F or W. D genes are given only for firm matches. The size entry is marked missing in some rows and otherwise reads once, few, many or a size class.

V gene: TRBV5-1
CDR3 length: 15
clone size: .
D gene: TRBD1
J gene: TRBJ1-6
CDR3 DNA: TGCGCCAGCAGGGCCGTTGAGGGGGCGGACTCACCCCTCCACTTT
CDR3 protein: CASRAVEGADSPLHF

V gene: TRBV20-1
CDR3 length: 14
clone size: .
D gene: .
J gene: TRBJ2-7
CDR3 DNA: TGCAGTGTTCCCCCTCCCCCAGGCTCCTACGAGCAGTACTTC
CDR3 protein: CSVPPPPGSYEQYF

V gene: TRBV9
CDR3 length: 17
clone size: many
D gene: TRBD1
J gene: TRBJ2-1
CDR3 DNA: TGTGCCAGCAGCGTAGACCCGGGACAGGGTAATTCCAATGAGCAGTTCTTC
CDR3 protein: CASSVDPGQGNSNEQFF

V gene: TRBV5-1
CDR3 length: 16
clone size: .
D gene: TRBD1
J gene: TRBJ1-1
CDR3 DNA: TGCGCCAGCAGCTTGGACGGACAGGGGATGAACACTGAAGCTTTCTTT
CDR3 protein: CASSLDGQGMNTEAFF

V gene: TRBV20-1
CDR3 length: 13
clone size: many
D gene: .
J gene: TRBJ2-7
CDR3 DNA: TGCAGTGCCCCGAGTCCGACAGATTACGAGCAGTACTTC
CDR3 protein: CSAPSPTDYEQYF

V gene: TRBV28
CDR3 length: 12
clone size: many
D gene: .
J gene: TRBJ2-1
CDR3 DNA: TGTGCCAGCAGTGCCCAGCGGAGTGAGCAGTTCTTC
CDR3 protein: CASSAQRSEQFF

V gene: TRBV4-1
CDR3 length: 19
clone size: many
D gene: .
J gene: TRBJ1-5
CDR3 DNA: TGCGCCAGCAGCCCGTGGGTGAGGAGGACTGGAATACGCAATCAGCCCCAGCATTTT
CDR3 protein: CASSPWVRRTGIRNQPQHF

V gene: TRBV5-5
CDR3 length: 14
clone size: many
D gene: .
J gene: TRBJ2-7
CDR3 DNA: TGTGCCGGGACCGGACGTAGGATATCCTACGAGCAGTACTTC
CDR3 protein: CAGTGRRISYEQYF

V gene: TRBV28
CDR3 length: 15
clone size: .
D gene: TRBD1
J gene: TRBJ2-5
CDR3 DNA: TGTGCCAGCAGTCTTCCGACAGGGGCCCAAGAGACCCAGTACTTC
CDR3 protein: CASSLPTGAQETQYF

V gene: TRBV6-6
CDR3 length: 16
clone size: many
D gene: TRBD1
J gene: TRBJ1-6
CDR3 DNA: TGTGCCAGCAGTTACTCCCCGACAGGGGTAAATTCACCCCTCCACTTT
CDR3 protein: CASSYSPTGVNSPLHF

V gene: TRBV7-3
CDR3 length: 14
clone size: .
D gene: .
J gene: TRBJ2-2
CDR3 DNA: TGTGCCAGCAGCTTAGCCATGGGGGCAGGGGAGCTGTTTTTT
CDR3 protein: CASSLAMGAGELFF

V gene: TRBV7-2
CDR3 length: 11
clone size: .
D gene: TRBD1
J gene: TRBJ1-2
CDR3 DNA: TGTGCCAGCACCCGACAGGGGGCCTACACCTTC
CDR3 protein: CASTRQGAYTF

V gene: TRBV4-2
CDR3 length: 16
clone size: .
D gene: TRBD1
J gene: TRBJ1-2
CDR3 DNA: TGTGCCAGCAGGCAAGATCCGACAGGGGGCAGCTATGGCTACACCTTC
CDR3 protein: CASRQDPTGGSYGYTF

V gene: TRBV5-4
CDR3 length: 13
clone size: many
D gene: TRBD1
J gene: TRBJ1-1
CDR3 DNA: TGTGCCAGCAGCTTGAAGACAGGGCCAGAAGCTTTCTTT
CDR3 protein: CASSLKTGPEAFF

V gene: TRBV10-3
CDR3 length: 13
clone size: .
D gene: .
J gene: TRBJ1-5
CDR3 DNA: TGTGCCACCAATGGAGGGATAGATCAGCCCCAGCATTTT
CDR3 protein: CATNGGIDQPQHF

V gene: TRBV3-2
CDR3 length: 11
clone size: many
D gene: .
J gene: TRBJ2-7
CDR3 DNA: TGTGCCAGCAGCTACCGTTGGGAGCAGTACTTC
CDR3 protein: CASSYRWEQYF

V gene: TRBV19
CDR3 length: 13
clone size: .
D gene: .
J gene: TRBJ2-7
CDR3 DNA: TGTGCCAGTAGTATAGGGTCGGGCTACGAGCAGTACTTC
CDR3 protein: CASSIGSGYEQYF

V gene: TRBV7-2
CDR3 length: 14
clone size: many
D gene: .
J gene: TRBJ1-2
CDR3 DNA: TGTGCCAGCAGCTCCTCAGGGCCCTACTGGGGCTACACCTTC
CDR3 protein: CASSSSGPYWGYTF

V gene: TRBV30
CDR3 length: 14
clone size: .
D gene: .
J gene: TRBJ1-4
CDR3 DNA: TGTGCCTGGAGCGCCCCATCCGGATTCGAAAAACTGTTTTTT
CDR3 protein: CAWSAPSGFEKLFF

V gene: TRBV12-3/TRBV12-4
CDR3 length: 14
clone size: many
D gene: .
J gene: TRBJ1-6
CDR3 DNA: TGTGCCAGCAGTTTCATGACAGCGAATTCACCCCTCCACTTT
CDR3 protein: CASSFMTANSPLHF

V gene: TRBV2
CDR3 length: 14
clone size: .
D gene: TRBD1
J gene: TRBJ1-2
CDR3 DNA: TGTGCCAGCAATTTACAGGGGGGATACTATGGCTACACCTTC
CDR3 protein: CASNLQGGYYGYTF

V gene: TRBV20-1
CDR3 length: 16
clone size: .
D gene: .
J gene: TRBJ2-3
CDR3 DNA: TGCAGTGCTAGGGCACCTCGGCGGCGCCGGGAGGATACGCAGTATTTT
CDR3 protein: CSARAPRRRREDTQYF

V gene: TRBV20-1
CDR3 length: 17
clone size: .
D gene: TRBD2
J gene: TRBJ2-1
CDR3 DNA: TGCAGTGCTAGTTGGGCGGGGAGGGAAAGACAAGACAATGAGCAGTTCTTC
CDR3 protein: CSASWAGRERQDNEQFF

V gene: TRBV20-1
CDR3 length: 15
clone size: .
D gene: TRBD2
J gene: TRBJ2-3
CDR3 DNA: TGCAGTGCTCGTGGCCCTAGCGGAAGCACAGGTACGCAGTATTTT
CDR3 protein: CSARGPSGSTGTQYF

V gene: TRBV6-1
CDR3 length: 15
clone size: many
D gene: TRBD1
J gene: TRBJ1-1
CDR3 DNA: TGTGCCAGCAGTGGCACCGGGACAGTCGCCCCTGAAGCTTTCTTT
CDR3 protein: CASSGTGTVAPEAFF

V gene: TRBV7-9
CDR3 length: 14
clone size: .
D gene: TRBD1
J gene: TRBJ1-2
CDR3 DNA: TGTGCCAGCAGTTCCGGTGGGACAGGGAACGGCTACACCTTC
CDR3 protein: CASSSGGTGNGYTF

V gene: TRBV7-2
CDR3 length: 14
clone size: .
D gene: TRBD2
J gene: TRBJ2-7
CDR3 DNA: TGTGCCAGCGGTTCCGGGGGGGGCGCAAGGGAGCAGTACTTC
CDR3 protein: CASGSGGGAREQYF

V gene: TRBV5-1
CDR3 length: 14
clone size: many
D gene: .
J gene: TRBJ1-2
CDR3 DNA: TGCGCCAGCAGCTTGGACGGGACTACGTCCTACTACACCTTC
CDR3 protein: CASSLDGTTSYYTF

V gene: TRBV20-1
CDR3 length: 13
clone size: .
D gene: .
J gene: TRBJ1-1
CDR3 DNA: TGCAGTGCGCCGCGTTCGGGGGGCGCTGAAGCTTTCTTT
CDR3 protein: CSAPRSGGAEAFF

V gene: TRBV19
CDR3 length: 15
clone size: .
D gene: .
J gene: TRBJ1-5
CDR3 DNA: TGTGCCAGTAGTTTTACAGGAAATAGCAATCAGCCCCAGCATTTT
CDR3 protein: CASSFTGNSNQPQHF

V gene: TRBV30
CDR3 length: 18
clone size: .
D gene: .
J gene: TRBJ2-3
CDR3 DNA: TGTGCCTGGAAAAGGTCTGAGGGCCTAGGAGGAAGGACAGATACGCAGTATTTT
CDR3 protein: CAWKRSEGLGGRTDTQYF

V gene: TRBV11-2
CDR3 length: 13
clone size: .
D gene: .
J gene: TRBJ2-7
CDR3 DNA: TGTGCCAGCAGCTTATTTAGAGGGGACGAGCAGTACTTC
CDR3 protein: CASSLFRGDEQYF

V gene: TRBV2
CDR3 length: 13
clone size: many
D gene: .
J gene: TRBJ2-3
CDR3 DNA: TGTGCCAGCACCAGAGGGGGGCGGGATACGCAGTATTTT
CDR3 protein: CASTRGGRDTQYF

V gene: TRBV7-8
CDR3 length: 16
clone size: .
D gene: TRBD1
J gene: TRBJ2-5
CDR3 DNA: TGTGCCAGCAACATGGGCACCCGGGACAGGCAAGAGACCCAGTACTTC
CDR3 protein: CASNMGTRDRQETQYF

V gene: TRBV3-1
CDR3 length: 16
clone size: many
D gene: TRBD1
J gene: TRBJ2-7
CDR3 DNA: TGTGCCAGCAGCCAAGATCGGACAGGGAGGTTCTACGAGCAGTACTTC
CDR3 protein: CASSQDRTGRFYEQYF

V gene: TRBV6-1
CDR3 length: 14
clone size: many
D gene: .
J gene: TRBJ1-5
CDR3 DNA: TGTGCCAGCAGTGAAGGCACCACCAATCAGCCCCAGCATTTT
CDR3 protein: CASSEGTTNQPQHF

V gene: TRBV15
CDR3 length: 14
clone size: .
D gene: TRBD1
J gene: TRBJ2-3
CDR3 DNA: TGTGCCACCAGCAGCAGGGGGCGCGTGGATACGCAGTATTTT
CDR3 protein: CATSSRGRVDTQYF

V gene: TRBV15
CDR3 length: 18
clone size: .
D gene: TRBD1
J gene: TRBJ2-6
CDR3 DNA: TGTGCCACCAGCAGAGATCGGACAGGCGGCTCTGGGGCCAACGTCCTAACTTTC
CDR3 protein: CATSRDRTGGSGANVLTF

V gene: TRBV9
CDR3 length: 15
clone size: few
D gene: TRBD1
J gene: TRBJ2-3
CDR3 DNA: TGTGCCAGCTCACCAAGGGACAGGGGGCCAGATACGCAGTATTTT
CDR3 protein: CASSPRDRGPDTQYF